This T cell receptor (beta chain) was recorded in a study of CD8+CD57+ T cells in acquired aplastic anemia (dated by TCRdb to 2016 to 2019). Concerning the study at large: Extracted DNA from sorted CD4+ and CD8+ cells averaged approximately 3 ug, ranging from about 0.18 to 27.4 ug. A CD8+CD57+ expansion meant a frequency higher than the mean frequency seen in healthy subjects. What the research found in general, with its limitations: Roughly 29 CD8+ CDR3 sequences were found in both patients and controls but appeared to be highly expressed in patients and within the immunodominant clones of the patients. Between patients and healthy controls, no significant difference in CD8+ Simpson's diversity was found (P=0.060).

The patients picked for sequencing were ones in whom flow cytometry had shown an expansion of CD8+CD57+ cells. Every patient had severe acquired aplastic anemia, diagnosed using the International Study of Aplastic Anemia and Agranulocytosis and Camitta criteria. No therapy had been received by the patients at the time of blood sampling. TCR repertoires of sorted CD4+ and CD8+ blood T cells from severe aplastic anemia patients and healthy subjects were deep-sequenced in the study. Patients were enrolled in the USA under clinicaltrials.gov protocols 00001620, 01623167, 00001397, 00071045, 00081523 and 00961064. Ficoll-Paque density gradient centrifugation was used to isolate peripheral blood mononuclear cells. Before DNA was extracted, CD4+ and CD8+ T cells were sorted using either FACS or magnetic beads. About this clonotype itself: Its target antigen remains unknown. Per-base quality was not reported, and no clone a single base away is much larger than it.

The cysteine opens and the phenylalanine closes a CDR3 of 13 amino acids. CDR3 DNA only is kept here, 39 bases in frame from base 1. V lost 7 bases and J lost 2 bases; the stretch between them is 9 bases long. Reading the germline V gene gives CDR1 ENHRY and CDR2 SYGVKD. Genomic DNA served as template for TCR beta VDJ combination and CDR3 sequence profiling. An Illumina HiSeq 2000 was the platform used for TCR repertoire sequencing. For the original study's pipeline: TRBV/TRBJ rearrangement plots, CDR3 size and DJ length profiles, and Simpson's diversity index were used to assess repertoires. Whichever DNA sequence was most abundant in the deep sequencing data was defined as the immunodominant clone. CDR3 amino acid sequences were screened for sharing across subjects and compared with published repertoires and the VDJdb database. TCRdb ran its own pipeline on the public reads, namely fastp trimming at Q25 and MiXCR clone calling, and kept in-frame beta chains. A single entry per CDR3 protein holds the most common genes and DNA from its merged rows. The V and J calls, along with clone size, are taken from TCRdb and not from the paper's own processing. Across this sample there are over 150,000 distinct CDR3 sequences, with 65% to 75% seen only once. Approximately 48% of the sample is taken by the ten largest.

The rearrangement combines TRBV10-3 with TRBJ1-3; there is no confident call for the D gene. This clonotype was obtained from a human donor with aplastic anemia. Sequencing was performed on sorted CD4+, CD8+, or CD8+CD57+ T cells (not recorded which) from PBMCs. In nucleotides, the sequence is TGTGCCATCAAGGCAGTCACTGGAAACACCATATATTTT. This sequence encodes CAIKAVTGNTIYF.